The 27 T cell receptor beta chains below all came from one sample that was sequenced in a study of cytomegalovirus exposure and HLA in healthy donors. Researchers ran the PCR with 60 Vbeta and 13 Jbeta primers. Clones were read by immunoSEQ multiplex PCR, and TCRdb kept only the in-frame ones, dropping some. The sample shows about 130,000 clones, 80% of them seen only once. What was sequenced was PBMCs. These receptors were obtained from a man in his thirties or forties in good health and CMV-seronegative.

This clone was counted only a few times. The chain employs TRBV6-5 and TRBJ2-7; 7 bases align to TRBD2. Per germline, CDR1 MNHEY and CDR2 SVGAGI. The CDR3 length is 15 residues. V trimming: 6 bases; J trimming: 2 bases; junction bases outside the gene matches: 10. The DNA for the CDR3 is TGTGCCAGCAGCCCCCGACCTAGCGGTACCTACGAGCAGTACTTC. This translates into CASSPRPSGTYEQYF.

The rearrangement joins TRBV4-2 to TRBJ2-3, with 8 bases fitting TRBD2. Germline V gives CDR1 LGHNA, CDR2 YNFKEQ. The CDR3 has 18 amino acids. J gave up 2 bases and V 3 bases, and 13 bases lay outside the gene matches. Here the CDR3 DNA reads TGTGCCAGCAGCCACGAACTAGCGGAGACGCACATCACAGATACGCAGTATTTT. Translation: CASSHELAETHITDTQYF.

This chain connects TRBV12-5 to TRBJ1-2, with D perhaps TRBD1 (5 bases). The germline V gene has CDR1 LGHNT and CDR2 FRNRAP. The CDR3 spans 12 residues. The ends were cut back, 7 bases at V and 3 bases at J, with 9 bases in the middle. The CDR3 region is CASAQGDYGYTF. The CDR3, as DNA: TGTGCTAGTGCGCAGGGCGACTATGGCTACACCTTC.

The chain recombines TRBV19 with TRBJ2-1, with TRBD2 matching over 14 bases. The trim removed 4 bases at V and 7 bases at J, leaving 6 bases unmatched. Per the germline V gene, CDR1 is LNHDA and CDR2 is SQIVND (reference sequence). The CDR3 has 16 residues. The CDR3: CASSTFGLAGGNEQFF. In nucleotides, the CDR3 is TGTGCCAGTAGTACGTTTGGACTAGCGGGAGGAAATGAGCAGTTCTTC.

This clone was detected only a few times. The V and J genes are TRBV5-3 and TRBJ2-5, with 7 bases identical to TRBD2. The J call may be wrong; the DNA end is better matched by TRBJ2-7. TRBV5-3 is classed as an ORF, of uncertain function. The CDR3 loop spans 15 amino acids. Written as DNA, the CDR3 is TGTGCCAGAAGCTTTTCCGACCCCGGGGGGTCCGAGCAGTACTTC. This encodes CARSFSDPGGSEQYF.

In the case of this clone: This CDR3 is also generated by other DNA sequences in the sample. The chain links TRBV5-1 to TRBJ2-1; D is unclear. V was clipped by 4 bases and J by 4 bases, with 3 bases between them. Germline V lookup: CDR1 SGHRS, CDR2 YFSETQ. The CDR3 sequence is 11 residues long. DNA of the CDR3: TGCGCCAGCAGCCTGTACAATGAGCAGTTCTTC. It translates to CASSLYNEQFF.

The rearrangement links TRBV9 to TRBJ2-2, with D possibly being TRBD1 (5 bases). CDR3 size: 15 residues. Germline V gene sequence: CDR1 SGDLS, CDR2 YYNGEE. Trimming removed 4 bases at V and 4 bases at J, with 14 bases between. CDR3 sequence: CASSPLVGATGELFF. In nucleotides, the CDR3 is TGTGCCAGCAGCCCCCTTGTTGGGGCCACCGGGGAGCTGTTTTTT. Filled out from reference TRBV9 and TRBJ2-2, the complete variable domain reads DSGVTQTPKHLITATGQRVTLRCSPRSGDLSVYWYQQSLDQGLQFLIQYYNGEERAKGNILERFSAQQFPDLHSELNLSSLELGDSALYFCASSPLVGATGELFFGEGSRLTVL.

The CDR3 loop reads CSANRGTYEQYF. The CDR3 bases are TGCAGCGCCAACAGGGGAACTTACGAGCAGTACTTC. J is TRBJ2-5 and V is TRBV29-1; 7 bases agree with TRBD1. Judging by the DNA end, TRBJ2-7 fits better; the J call may be wrong. Looked up from germline, CDR1 is SQVTM and CDR2 is ANQGSEA. This CDR3 has 12 amino acids.

Turning to this clone: The junction and the germline gene differ at one end; a read error may be behind it. The chain employs TRBV29-1 and TRBJ1-2; D gene unclear. This CDR3 region has 13 residues. CDR1 and CDR2 (germline): SQVTM, ANQGSEA. The CDR3 here is CSVDVYIDYGYPF. CDR3 sequence (DNA): TGCAGCGTTGATGTTTACATTGACTATGGCTACCCCTTC.

The chain combines TRBV5-6 with TRBJ1-3, with D possibly matching TRBD1 (5 bases). The CDR3 is 12 residues long. CDR1 and CDR2 from the germline V gene are SGHDT and YYEEEE. The V gene lost 4 bases and the J gene lost 8 bases, with 10 bases spanning the gap. The CDR3 DNA reads TGTGCCAGCAGCAGAGTGACAGACACCATATATTTT. It codes for CASSRVTDTIYF.

This clone was seen a handful of times. The chain employs TRBV29-1 and TRBJ2-6, with D possibly being TRBD1 (5 bases). Germline V CDR1 and CDR2: SQVTM, ANQGSEA. Trimming stripped 4 bases from V and 0 bases from J, with 10 bases between. This CDR3 is built from 15 residues. The CDR3 DNA follows: TGCAGCGTTGCGGCAGGGAACTCTGGGGCCAACGTCCTGACTTTC. This translates into CSVAAGNSGANVLTF.

The chain combines TRBV23-1 with TRBJ1-1; D may be TRBD1 (5 bases). TRBV23-1 counts as an open reading frame of uncertain function. With 0 bases removed from V and 1 base from J, the gap between germline ends came to 9 bases. The CDR3 extends over 15 amino acids. CDR3 DNA sequence: TGCGCCAGCAGTCAATCGAACCAGGGGAACACTGAAGCTTTCTTT. This translates into CASSQSNQGNTEAFF.

This clone was seen a single time. The V call is TRBV25-1, the J call TRBJ2-7; 8 nucleotides line up with TRBD2. The germline gives CDR1 MGHDK, CDR2 SYGVNS. The V gene end was trimmed by 5 bases and the J gene end by 0 bases; junction bases not matched to a gene: 9. The CDR3 contains 16 residues. CDR3 sequence: CASSTRSGTSSYEQYF. CDR3 nucleotides: TGTGCCAGCAGTACCCGTAGCGGGACGAGCTCCTACGAGCAGTACTTC.

The chain combines TRBV6-1 with TRBJ1-6; 8 positions match TRBD1. Germline V gives CDR1 MNHNS, CDR2 SASEGT. V dropped 4 bases and J dropped 7; count of bases not matched to a gene: 3. CDR3 size: 14 residues. CDR3 loop: CASSGGQGNSPLHF. The CDR3 DNA sequence: TGTGCCAGCAGTGGAGGACAGGGAAATTCACCCCTCCACTTT.

The chain is built from TRBV27 and TRBJ2-7; 7 nucleotides align to TRBD1. V was pared by 5 bases and J by 9 bases, with 7 bases of the junction left unmatched. This CDR3 has 12 amino acids. Germline V CDR1 and CDR2: MNHEY, SMNVEV (reference sequence). CDR3 DNA sequence: TGTGCCAGCAGTACCCGAGACAGGGCGCAGTACTTC. Protein: CASSTRDRAQYF.

V gene TRBV7-8 combines with J gene TRBJ2-1, with 9 positions matching TRBD2. The J segment lost 0 bases and the V segment lost 5 bases, leaving 20 bases of the junction unmatched. The germline gives CDR1 SGHVS, CDR2 FQNEAQ. CDR3 size: 21 residues. DNA of the CDR3: TGTGCCAGCAGCGTACTCGGGCGGCGGGAGGGCTCGGTAAGCTCCTACAATGAGCAGTTCTTC. Translated: CASSVLGRREGSVSSYNEQFF.

The chain combines TRBV5-1 with TRBJ1-1; 10 nucleotides line up with TRBD1. The CDR3 contains 17 residues. The V gene end was trimmed by 3 bases and the J gene end by 4 bases; junction bases not matched to a gene: 12. Germline V lookup: CDR1 SGHRS, CDR2 YFSETQ. The CDR3: CASSWTYRRDRGTEAFF. The CDR3 nucleotides read TGCGCCAGCAGCTGGACGTACCGCCGGGACAGGGGCACTGAAGCTTTCTTT.

The rearrangement joins TRBV7-9 to TRBJ1-4, with D tentatively TRBD1 (5 bases). V shed 5 bases and J shed 4 bases, with 11 bases lying between them. The V gene's germline CDR1 is SEHNR and CDR2 FQNEAQ (reference sequence). CDR3 length: 14 residues. CDR3 loop: CASSPTGNNEKLFF. Here the CDR3 DNA reads TGTGCCAGCAGCCCTACAGGCAATAATGAAAAACTGTTTTTT. Filled out from reference TRBV7-9 and TRBJ1-4, the complete variable domain reads DTGVSQNPRHKITKRGQNVTFRCDPISEHNRLYWYRQTLGQGPEFLTYFQNEAQLEKSRLLSDRFSAERPKGSFSTLEIQRTEQGDSAMYLCASSPTGNNEKLFFGSGTQLSVL.

The chain uses TRBV27 and TRBJ2-7, with a tentative D call TRBD2 (7 bases). The CDR3 sequence is 15 residues long. V was clipped by 3 bases and J by 7 bases, with 19 bases between them. From germline, CDR1 is MNHEY and CDR2 SMNVEV (reference sequence). The CDR3, as DNA: TGTGCCAGCAGTTTTGGTCCGGCGGGGGCTTATGAGCAGTACTTC. The encoded protein is CASSFGPAGAYEQYF.

This chain uses TRBV2 with TRBJ1-1; D unresolved. Germline CDR1 reads SNHLY; CDR2 reads FYNNEI. The V and J ends lost 6 bases and 1 base respectively, with 9 bases between them. CDR3 length equals 13 residues. CDR3 bases: TGTGCCAGCAGGGCGCGGAGGAACACTGAAGCTTTCTTT. Its translation: CASRARRNTEAFF.

The chain uses TRBV10-1 and TRBJ2-3, with 8 positions matching TRBD2. Looked up from germline, CDR1 is WNHNN and CDR2 is SYGVQD (reference sequence). Trimming removed 4 bases from V and 1 base from J; junction bases left unmatched: 13. There are 18 residues in the CDR3. CDR3 coding DNA: TGCGCCAGCAGTGCAACTAGCGGCTCTGCCCCCGGCACAGATACGCAGTATTTT. Translation: CASSATSGSAPGTDTQYF.

The chain has TRBV11-3 and TRBJ2-3, with D unresolved. Germline loops: CDR1 SGHNT, CDR2 YENEEA. V lost 5 bases, J lost 7 bases, and 10 bases lay in between. The length of the CDR3 is 12 residues. CDR3 residues: CASSKPQYTQYF. The CDR3 nucleotides are TGTGCCAGCAGCAAACCACAGTATACGCAGTATTTT.

The V and J genes are TRBV7-2 and TRBJ2-7; 13 bases map to TRBD2. The junction had 8 bases not matched to a gene; V was cut back by 2 bases and J by 7 bases. From germline, CDR1 is SGHTA and CDR2 FQGNSA. This CDR3 comprises 16 residues. CDR3 loop: CASSLRGLAGAREQYF. In nucleotides, the CDR3 is TGTGCCAGCAGCTTAAGAGGACTAGCGGGAGCTCGTGAGCAGTACTTC.

The rearrangement uses TRBV10-3 and TRBJ1-1; D not resolved. CDR3 length equals 14 residues. The V and J ends lost 6 bases and 2 bases respectively, with 13 bases between them. Germline values: CDR1 ENHRY, CDR2 SYGVKD. This chain's CDR3 is CAIREVESNTEAFF. The CDR3 DNA reads TGTGCCATCAGAGAAGTAGAATCCAACACTGAAGCTTTCTTT.

The V and J genes are TRBV5-1 and TRBJ2-3, with D possibly being TRBD2 (5 bases). The CDR3 has 17 amino acids. V lost 5 bases and J 2 bases, leaving 21 bases between the germline ends. Germline assignment: CDR1 SGHRS and CDR2 YFSETQ. CDR3 sequence: CASRPPSFSGITDTQYF. The CDR3 nucleotides read TGCGCCAGCAGACCGCCCTCGTTCTCCGGGATCACAGATACGCAGTATTTT.

The V and J genes are TRBV7-3 and TRBJ2-7; 8 positions match TRBD1. The germline CDR1 and CDR2 sequences are SGHTA and FQGTGA. Losses at the gene ends were 4 bases for V and 6 bases for J; bases not matched to a gene: 2. The CDR3 totals 12 residues. CDR3 amino acids: CASSSGQGEQYF. The CDR3 DNA reads as TGTGCCAGCAGCTCTGGACAGGGCGAGCAGTACTTC.

The V gene is TRBV5-1, the J gene TRBJ2-1; TRBD1 might be the D (5 bases). Germline-derived CDR1 and CDR2 are SGHRS and YFSETQ. The CDR3 covers 16 residues. V lost 2 bases, J lost 0 bases, and 12 bases lay in between. The DNA of the CDR3 is TGCGCCAGCAGCTTATCACAGGTTAACTCCTACAATGAGCAGTTCTTC. Translation gives CASSLSQVNSYNEQFF.